This T cell receptor (beta chain) was captured by sequencing in a study of blood T cell repertoires in COVID-19. Overall study: From the United States, Italy and Spain came samples of acute and convalescent COVID-19. In each case, the material was cDNA or gDNA derived from T cells, B-cell-depleted T cells, or PBMCs.

As handled by the study authors: From reference gene primer amplification, estimates of nucleated cell counts were derived. Produced via immunoSEQ multiplex PCR; TCRdb's table is partial and in-frame only. D and trimming were read from the DNA, whereas the V and J calls and clone size are those reported in that table. The repertoire holds around 280,000 clones, with 70% to 90% as singletons. Per the germline V gene, CDR1 is MNHEY and CDR2 is SMNVEV (reference sequence). The CDR3 extends over 14 amino acids. The V and J ends lost 7 bases and 3 bases respectively, with 15 bases between them. The chain uses TRBV27 and TRBJ1-1; tentatively, D is TRBD1 (5 bases). The specimen sequenced was peripheral blood. The receptor comes from a young woman who had recovered from COVID-19. In nucleotides, the CDR3 is TGTGCCAGCAACTTCCTGGGGGGGGACACTGAAGCTTTCTTT. This codes for CASNFLGGDTEAFF.